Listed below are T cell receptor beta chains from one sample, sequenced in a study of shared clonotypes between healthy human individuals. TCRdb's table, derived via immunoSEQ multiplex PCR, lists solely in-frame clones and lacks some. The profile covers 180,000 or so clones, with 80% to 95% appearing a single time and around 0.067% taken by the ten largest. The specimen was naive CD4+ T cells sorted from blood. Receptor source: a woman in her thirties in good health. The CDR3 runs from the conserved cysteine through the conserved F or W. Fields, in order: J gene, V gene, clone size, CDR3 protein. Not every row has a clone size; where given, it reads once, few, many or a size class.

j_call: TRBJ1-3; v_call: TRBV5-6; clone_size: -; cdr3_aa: CASSLGRGSGNTIYF
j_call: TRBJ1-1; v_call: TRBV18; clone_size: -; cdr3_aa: CASSPHHQGDTEAFF
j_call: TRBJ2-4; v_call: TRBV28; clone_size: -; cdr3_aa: CASSSTGGRAKNIQYF
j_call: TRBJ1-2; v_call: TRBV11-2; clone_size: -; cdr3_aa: CASSSEGDGYTF
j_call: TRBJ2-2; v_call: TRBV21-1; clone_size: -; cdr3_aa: CASSLTPETGGEGELFF
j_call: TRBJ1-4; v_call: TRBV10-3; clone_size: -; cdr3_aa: CAISVGGPQEKLFF
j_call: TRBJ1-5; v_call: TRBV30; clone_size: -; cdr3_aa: CAWSVGTGNQPQHF
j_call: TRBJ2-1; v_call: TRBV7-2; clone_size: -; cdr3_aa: CASSLSGRPTNEQFF
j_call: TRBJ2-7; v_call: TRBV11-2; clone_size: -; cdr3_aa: CASSNTSGRLSYEQYF
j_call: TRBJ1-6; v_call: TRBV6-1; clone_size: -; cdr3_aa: CASSEGNNSPLHF
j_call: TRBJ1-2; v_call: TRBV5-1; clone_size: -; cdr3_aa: CASSFQASSNYGYTF
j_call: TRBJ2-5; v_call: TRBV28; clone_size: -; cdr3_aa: CASSLSSGTQYF
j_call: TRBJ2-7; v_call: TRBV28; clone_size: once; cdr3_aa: CAIDTSGEINEQYF
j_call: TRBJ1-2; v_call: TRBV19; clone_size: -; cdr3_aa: CASTDRRSSGYTF
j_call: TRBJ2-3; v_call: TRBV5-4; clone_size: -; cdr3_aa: CASSLAVLGAVTDTQYF
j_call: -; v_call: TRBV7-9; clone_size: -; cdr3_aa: CASSLAGHRDVAYEQYF
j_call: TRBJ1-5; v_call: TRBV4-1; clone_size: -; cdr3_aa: CASSQGAWDRSYSNQPQHF
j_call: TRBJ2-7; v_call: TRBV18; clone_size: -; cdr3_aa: CASSPRTGSSYEQYF
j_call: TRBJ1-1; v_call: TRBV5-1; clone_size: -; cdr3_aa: CASSQTGNTEAFF
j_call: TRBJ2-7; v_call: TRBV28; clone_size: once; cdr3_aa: CASSSDFGQESSYEQYF
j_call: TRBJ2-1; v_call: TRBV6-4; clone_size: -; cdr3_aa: CASSDGLAGDEQFF
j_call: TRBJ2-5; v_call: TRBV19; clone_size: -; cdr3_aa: CASSTRGQGSKTQYF
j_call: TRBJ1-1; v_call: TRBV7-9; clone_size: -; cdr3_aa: CASSGPGTGGSEAFF
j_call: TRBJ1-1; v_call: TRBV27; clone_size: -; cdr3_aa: CASGRTDLHTEAFF
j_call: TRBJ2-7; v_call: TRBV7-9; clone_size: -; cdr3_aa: CASSLGGNSYEQYF
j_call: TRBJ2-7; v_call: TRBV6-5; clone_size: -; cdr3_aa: CASSAFNSYEQYF
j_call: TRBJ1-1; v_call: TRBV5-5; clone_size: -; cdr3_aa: CASSLASDGWVASEAFF
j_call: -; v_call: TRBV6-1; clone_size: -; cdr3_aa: CASSEAGRGGNEQYF
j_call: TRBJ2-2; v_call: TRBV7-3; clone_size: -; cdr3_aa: CATSTGAGELFF
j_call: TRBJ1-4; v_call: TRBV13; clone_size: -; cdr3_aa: CASSLGGQSFLDGEKLFF
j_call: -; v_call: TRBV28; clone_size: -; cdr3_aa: CASSLGGTGVDEQYF
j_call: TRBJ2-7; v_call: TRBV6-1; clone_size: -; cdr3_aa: CASSPVGGGYEQYF
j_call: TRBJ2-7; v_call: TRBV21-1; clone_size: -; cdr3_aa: CASSQRARGWWEQYF
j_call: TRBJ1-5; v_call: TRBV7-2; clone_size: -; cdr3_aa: CASIHGGSNQPQHF
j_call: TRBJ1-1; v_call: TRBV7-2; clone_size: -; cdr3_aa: CASSLAPGLPWTEAFF
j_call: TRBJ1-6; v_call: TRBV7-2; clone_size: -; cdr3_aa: CASRRTGESPLHF